The entry below gives a single T cell receptor (beta chain) sequence along with its context. As originally analysed: Cell counts per sample came from amplifying reference gene primers. The method was immunoSEQ multiplex PCR; TCRdb's version includes in-frame clones alone and lacks a portion of them. V, J and clone size are taken as reported in that table, and D and trimming were inferred from the DNA itself. There are around 160,000 clones in the sample; 85% to 95% occur only once, and less than 2% lies in the top ten. This specimen belongs to a study of blood T cell repertoires in COVID-19. Overall study: COVID-19 samples from acute and convalescent phases originated in the United States, Italy and Spain. PBMCs, B-cell-depleted T cells, or T cells provided the cDNA or gDNA that made up the material.

The Seattle patients, enrolled during active infection, were followed longitudinally. Trimming took 4 bases from V and 9 from J; bases not matched to a gene: 3. This CDR3 is 13 amino acids long. The germline CDR1 and CDR2 sequences are SGHTA and FQGTGA. The sample consisted of peripheral blood. This chain uses TRBV7-3 with TRBJ2-1, with TRBD2 matching over 10 bases. The source of this sequence is a woman in her sixties or seventies with COVID-19, enrolled during active disease. CDR3 sequence: CASSSRLAGEQFF. CDR3 sequence (DNA): TGTGCCAGCAGCTCCAGACTAGCGGGTGAGCAGTTCTTC.